Sequencing of this T cell receptor beta chain was carried out in a study of OX40 agonist ivuxolimab in advanced cancers. Regarding the study in general: Ivuxolimab, which targeted the costimulatory receptor OX40 (CD134), was an agonistic, fully human IgG2 monoclonal antibody. Intravenous ivuxolimab was administered to patients every 2 weeks at six dose levels: 0.01, 0.1, 0.3, 1.5, 3 and 10 mg/kg. Among the roughly 50 dose-escalation patients, about 19 had hepatocellular carcinoma, around 15 melanoma, 9 renal cell carcinoma and 9 head and neck cancer. In the dose-escalation cohort, 82.7% of patients were male, and the mean age was roughly 60 years, with a range of 23 to 79. Patients were allowed to have had prior anti-PD-1, anti-PD-L1 or anti-CTLA-4 therapy, and approximately 40% of the dose-escalation patients had been treated with checkpoint inhibitors. Partial responses occurred in three dose-escalation patients: two with cutaneous melanoma and one with hepatocellular carcinoma. Peripheral TCRbeta sequencing aimed to test whether ivuxolimab altered TCR sequence diversity and caused clonal T-cell expansion. The paper describes the monotherapy dose-escalation part (N = 52 patients) of the phase I trial of ivuxolimab.

Study-wide conclusions, independent of this receptor: At doses of 0.1 to 3.0 mg/kg, clonal expansion of both CD4+ and CD8+ T cells in blood was seen between baseline and week 6. In the 0.1-3.0 mg/kg groups, partial responders were among the patients with the lowest normalized peripheral clonal expansion, particularly in CD8+ T cells. Antigen specificity was not determined for the clonally expanded peripheral T cells. On average, CD8+ T cells showed more expanded clones than CD4+ T cells after ivuxolimab. Low levels of normalized T-cell clonal expansion were also seen in some nonresponding patients.

Comment on this clone: Its binding antigen is unknown. Base qualities are not provided; no much larger clone lies one nucleotide away.

Genomic DNA was isolated from the sorted cells so that the TCRbeta CDR3 region could be sequenced. The immunoSEQ Assay was used to sequence the TCRbeta CDR3 regions. TCRdb carries this immuneACCESS record with in-frame sequences only. Its versions omit some clonotypes, under half of them owing to an unresolved V gene in the studies checked, with the rest unexplained. This sample has 70,000 to 90,000 clones in its table, and 86% of those were observed once. Of the sample, about 8.6% is held by the ten largest clones. Patients with a history of autoimmune disease or receiving systemic immunosuppression were excluded from the trial. Peripheral blood for TCR sequencing was drawn from every dose cohort at baseline, at cycle 4 day 1 and at cycle 7 day 1. Samples were obtained from an open-label, multicenter, first-in-human phase I dose-escalation trial of ivuxolimab. The trial enrolled adults with locally advanced or metastatic head and neck squamous cell, hepatocellular, melanoma or renal cell carcinoma. Before TCR sequencing, CD4+ and CD8+ T cells were separately sorted from peripheral blood.

The germline ends are 15 bases apart after V is trimmed by 7 bases and J by 0 bases. The germline V gene (reference sequence) provides CDR1 LNHDA and CDR2 SQIVND. Reading from cysteine to phenylalanine, the CDR3 counts 15 amino acids. Only the CDR3 portion is preserved as DNA: 45 bases, with reading frame beginning at the first base. The receptor chain draws on TRBV19 and TRBJ1-2, with the D gene call left open. The source material was CD4+ or CD8+ T cells sorted from blood, sampled in a trial of the OX40 agonist ivuxolimab. The sequence was obtained from an adult with an advanced solid tumor such as melanoma, head and neck, liver or kidney cancer. The CDR3 protein: CASKRERESNYGYTF. The nucleotide sequence is TGTGCCAGTAAACGGGAAAGGGAATCTAACTATGGCTACACCTTC.